These T cell receptor beta chains were read from a single sample in a study of cytomegalovirus exposure and HLA in healthy donors. Measured with immunoSEQ multiplex PCR; TCRdb has only the in-frame clones, and not every one. The table includes approximately 190,000 clones, nearly 80% detected once. The sequenced sample consisted of PBMCs. These receptors originate from a woman aged 25-40 years in good health and CMV-seropositive. The CDR3 runs from the conserved cysteine through the conserved F or W. Fields, in order: CDR3 length, D gene, V gene, clone size, J gene, CDR3 protein, CDR3 DNA. A D gene is named only where the DNA matches it firmly. Size is omitted from some rows. Given values are once, few, many or a class for expanded clones.

CDR3 length: 14
D gene: TRBD1
V gene: TRBV6-5
clone size: -
J gene: TRBJ2-7
CDR3 protein: CASRWTGGDYEQYF
CDR3 DNA: TGTGCCAGCAGATGGACAGGGGGTGATTACGAGCAGTACTTC

CDR3 length: 11
D gene: -
V gene: TRBV2
clone size: -
J gene: TRBJ2-7
CDR3 protein: CASSPLYEQYF
CDR3 DNA: TGTGCCAGCAGTCCCCTTTACGAGCAGTACTTC

CDR3 length: 13
D gene: -
V gene: TRBV7-3
clone size: few
J gene: TRBJ1-1
CDR3 protein: CASSSTVNTEAFF
CDR3 DNA: TGTGCCAGCAGCAGCACAGTAAACACTGAAGCTTTCTTT

CDR3 length: 15
D gene: -
V gene: TRBV5-1
clone size: -
J gene: TRBJ1-2
CDR3 protein: CASSSLRRAGDGYTF
CDR3 DNA: TGCGCCAGCAGCTCCCTTAGACGAGCGGGAGATGGCTACACCTTC

CDR3 length: 15
D gene: TRBD1
V gene: TRBV28
clone size: -
J gene: TRBJ1-5
CDR3 protein: CASSGQGAYNQPQHF
CDR3 DNA: TGTGCCAGCAGTGGACAGGGAGCATACAATCAGCCCCAGCATTTT

CDR3 length: 15
D gene: TRBD2
V gene: TRBV15
clone size: -
J gene: TRBJ2-1
CDR3 protein: CATSMRLAGRNEQFF
CDR3 DNA: TGTGCCACCAGCATGCGACTAGCGGGAAGGAATGAGCAGTTCTTC

CDR3 length: 14
D gene: -
V gene: TRBV19
clone size: -
J gene: TRBJ1-1
CDR3 protein: CASSIVAVNTEAFF
CDR3 DNA: TGTGCCAGTAGTATTGTCGCAGTGAACACTGAAGCTTTCTTT

CDR3 length: 14
D gene: TRBD2
V gene: TRBV5-1
clone size: -
J gene: TRBJ2-2
CDR3 protein: CASSSGGGKLELFF
CDR3 DNA: TGCGCCAGCAGCTCGGGAGGAGGGAAGCTGGAGCTGTTTTTT

CDR3 length: 16
D gene: -
V gene: TRBV7-9
clone size: -
J gene: TRBJ1-2
CDR3 protein: CSSSLDLGREDYGYTF
CDR3 DNA: TGTTCCAGCAGCTTAGACCTGGGGAGGGAGGACTATGGCTACACCTTC

CDR3 length: 17
D gene: TRBD2
V gene: TRBV18
clone size: few
J gene: TRBJ2-1
CDR3 protein: CASSAKLSGSSYNEQFF
CDR3 DNA: TGTGCCAGCTCAGCCAAGCTTAGCGGGAGCTCCTACAATGAGCAGTTCTTC

CDR3 length: 12
D gene: TRBD2
V gene: TRBV29-1
clone size: -
J gene: TRBJ2-5
CDR3 protein: CSVGGDQETQYF
CDR3 DNA: TGCAGCGTGGGGGGGGACCAAGAGACCCAGTACTTC

CDR3 length: 14
D gene: TRBD1
V gene: TRBV28
clone size: -
J gene: TRBJ1-2
CDR3 protein: CASSFRAGQTSYTF
CDR3 DNA: TGTGCCAGCAGTTTTAGGGCGGGACAGACATCCTACACCTTC

CDR3 length: 16
D gene: TRBD1
V gene: TRBV4-2
clone size: -
J gene: TRBJ1-6
CDR3 protein: CASSQLGQGSGSPLHF
CDR3 DNA: TGTGCCAGCAGCCAATTAGGACAGGGGTCGGGCTCACCCCTCCACTTT

CDR3 length: 15
D gene: TRBD1
V gene: TRBV4-2
clone size: -
J gene: TRBJ1-4
CDR3 protein: CASSQTGETGEKLFF
CDR3 DNA: TGTGCCAGCAGCCAGACGGGCGAGACAGGGGAAAAACTGTTTTTT

CDR3 length: 14
D gene: -
V gene: TRBV10-3
clone size: -
J gene: TRBJ1-4
CDR3 protein: CAISPQGTNEKLFF
CDR3 DNA: TGTGCCATCAGCCCACAGGGCACTAATGAAAAACTGTTTTTT

CDR3 length: 16
D gene: TRBD2
V gene: TRBV19
clone size: -
J gene: TRBJ2-1
CDR3 protein: CASSLGTGSGVNEQFF
CDR3 DNA: TGTGCCAGTAGTTTAGGGACTGGTAGCGGGGTCAATGAGCAGTTCTTC

CDR3 length: 11
D gene: -
V gene: TRBV19
clone size: -
J gene: TRBJ1-1
CDR3 protein: CATIAGVEAFF
CDR3 DNA: TGTGCCACCATAGCGGGGGTTGAAGCTTTCTTT

CDR3 length: 14
D gene: -
V gene: TRBV5-4
clone size: -
J gene: TRBJ1-2
CDR3 protein: CASSPLESSYGYTF
CDR3 DNA: TGTGCCAGCAGCCCCCTTGAGAGCTCCTATGGCTACACCTTC

CDR3 length: 12
D gene: -
V gene: TRBV13
clone size: -
J gene: TRBJ1-5
CDR3 protein: CASSLGRGPQHF
CDR3 DNA: TGTGCCAGCAGCTTGGGCAGGGGGCCCCAGCATTTT

CDR3 length: 16
D gene: TRBD2
V gene: TRBV5-6
clone size: -
J gene: TRBJ2-2
CDR3 protein: CASSLLAGVATGELFF
CDR3 DNA: TGTGCCAGCAGCTTGCTAGCGGGGGTTGCCACCGGGGAGCTGTTTTTT